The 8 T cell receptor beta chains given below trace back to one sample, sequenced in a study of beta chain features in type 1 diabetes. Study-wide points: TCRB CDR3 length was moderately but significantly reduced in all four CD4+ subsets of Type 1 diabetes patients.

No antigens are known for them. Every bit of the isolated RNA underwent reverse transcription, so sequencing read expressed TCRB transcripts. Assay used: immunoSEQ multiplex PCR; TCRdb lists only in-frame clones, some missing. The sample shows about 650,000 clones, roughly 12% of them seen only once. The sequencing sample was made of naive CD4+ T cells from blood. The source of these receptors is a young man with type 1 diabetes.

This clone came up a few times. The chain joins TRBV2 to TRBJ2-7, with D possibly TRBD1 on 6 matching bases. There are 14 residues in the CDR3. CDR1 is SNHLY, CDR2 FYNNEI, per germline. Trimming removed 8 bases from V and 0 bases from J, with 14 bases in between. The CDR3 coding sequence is TGTGCCAGCTTGCTCGGACAGAACTCCTACGAGCAGTACTTC. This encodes CASLLGQNSYEQYF. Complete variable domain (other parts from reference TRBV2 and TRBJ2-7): EPEVTQTPSHQVTQMGQEVILRCVPISNHLYFYWYRQILGQKVEFLVSFYNNEISEKSEIFDDQFSVERPDGSNFTLKIRSTKLEDSAMYFCASLLGQNSYEQYFGPGTRLTVT.

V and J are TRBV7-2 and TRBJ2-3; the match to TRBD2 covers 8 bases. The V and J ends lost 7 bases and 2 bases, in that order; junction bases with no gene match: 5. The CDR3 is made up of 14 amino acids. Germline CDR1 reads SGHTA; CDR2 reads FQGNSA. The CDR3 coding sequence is TGTGCCAGCAATGAGCGGGGGATCACAGATACGCAGTATTTT. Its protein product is CASNERGITDTQYF.

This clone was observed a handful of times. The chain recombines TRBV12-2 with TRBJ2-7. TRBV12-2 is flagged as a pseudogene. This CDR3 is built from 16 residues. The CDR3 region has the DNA TGTGCAAGTCGCTTAGTTCCCGGGCCGACCAATTACGAGCAGTACTTC. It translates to CASRLVPGPTNYEQYF.

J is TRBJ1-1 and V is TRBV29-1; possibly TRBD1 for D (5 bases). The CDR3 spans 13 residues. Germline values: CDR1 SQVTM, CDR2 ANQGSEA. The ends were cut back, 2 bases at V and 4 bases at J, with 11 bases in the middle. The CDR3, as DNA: TGCAGCGTTGAATCTATGGGGGGCACTGAAGCTTTCTTT. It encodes CSVESMGGTEAFF.

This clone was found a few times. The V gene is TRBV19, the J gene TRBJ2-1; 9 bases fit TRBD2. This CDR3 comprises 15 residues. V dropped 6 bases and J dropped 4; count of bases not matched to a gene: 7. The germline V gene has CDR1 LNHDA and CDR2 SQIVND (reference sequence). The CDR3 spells CASRISGGPYNEQFF. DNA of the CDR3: TGTGCCAGTAGAATAAGCGGGGGGCCGTACAATGAGCAGTTCTTC.

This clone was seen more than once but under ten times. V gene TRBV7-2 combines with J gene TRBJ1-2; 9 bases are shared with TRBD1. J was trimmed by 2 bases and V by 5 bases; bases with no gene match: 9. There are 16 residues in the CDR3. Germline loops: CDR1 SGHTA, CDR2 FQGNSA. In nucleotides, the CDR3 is TGTGCCAGCAGCCCGTTTGGGGACAGGGTCAACTATGGCTACACCTTC. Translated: CASSPFGDRVNYGYTF. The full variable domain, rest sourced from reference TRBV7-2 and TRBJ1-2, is GAGVSQSPSNKVTEKGKDVELRCDPISGHTALYWYRQSLGQGLEFLIYFQGNSAPDKSGLPSDRFSAERTGGSVSTLTIQRTQQEDSAVYLCASSPFGDRVNYGYTFGSGTRLTVV.

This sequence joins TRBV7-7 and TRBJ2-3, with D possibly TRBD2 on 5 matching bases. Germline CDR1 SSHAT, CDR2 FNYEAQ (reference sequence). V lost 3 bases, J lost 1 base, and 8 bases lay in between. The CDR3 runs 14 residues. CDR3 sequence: CASSFHGGTDTQYF. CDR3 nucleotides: TGTGCCAGCAGCTTTCACGGGGGCACAGATACGCAGTATTTT.

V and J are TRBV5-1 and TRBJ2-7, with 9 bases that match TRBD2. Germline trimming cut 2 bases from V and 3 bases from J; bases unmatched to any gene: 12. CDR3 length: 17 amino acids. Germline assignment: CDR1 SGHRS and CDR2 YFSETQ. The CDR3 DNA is TGCGCCAGCAGCTTTGTCGGCGCTAGCGGGGATTACTACGAGCAGTACTTC. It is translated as CASSFVGASGDYYEQYF.